This T cell receptor (beta chain) was identified during a study of blood T cell repertoires in COVID-19. Study information: The analysed material was cDNA or gDNA that came from T cells, B-cell-depleted T cells, or PBMCs.

V lost 4 bases to trimming and J lost 0 bases; unmatched junction nucleotides: 4. Germline V gives CDR1 SGHDT, CDR2 YYEEEE. CDR3 length: 16 amino acids. Per the study methods: Estimates of nucleated cell counts were drawn from the amplification of reference gene primers. Some clones are missing from TCRdb's copy, which holds only in-frame ones; the method was immunoSEQ multiplex PCR. The DNA was the basis for D and trimming; V, J and clone size are from that table. Of about 230,000 clones in the sample, about 85% were seen once. The receptor was derived from a man aged 35 to 55 with acute or convalescent COVID-19. The chain uses TRBV5-6 and TRBJ2-2; TRBD2 agrees at 9 bases. The sequenced sample was peripheral blood. CDR3 sequence: CASSVRLAANTGELFF. The CDR3 DNA follows: TGTGCCAGCAGCGTACGACTAGCGGCGAACACCGGGGAGCTGTTTTTT.